A selection of T cell receptor beta chains follows, all from one sample in a study of cytomegalovirus exposure and HLA in healthy donors. Repertoires were generated with immunoSEQ multiplex PCR, while TCRdb's copy carries only in-frame clones and drops some. This repertoire shows fewer than 80,000 clones, about 72% found once; its top ten account for approximately 23%. The sample comprised PBMCs. These receptors originate from a man aged 45-65 years in good health and CMV-seropositive. CDR3s include the opening cysteine and the closing phenylalanine or tryptophan. A D gene is named only where the DNA matches it firmly. Expanded clones are given a class, and other clones once, few, many or no size at all.

D gene: NA; J gene: TRBJ1-2; clone size: NA; V gene: TRBV19; CDR3 length: 14; CDR3 DNA: TGTGCCAGTACAGGGGCTTCCTACGAGAGGGGCTACACCTTC; CDR3 protein: CASTGASYERGYTF
D gene: NA; J gene: TRBJ2-6; clone size: NA; V gene: TRBV10-1; CDR3 length: 14; CDR3 DNA: TGCGCCAGCACCGAGAGCTCTGGGGCCAACGTCCTGACTTTC; CDR3 protein: CASTESSGANVLTF
D gene: TRBD2; J gene: TRBJ2-2; clone size: NA; V gene: TRBV7-2; CDR3 length: 16; CDR3 DNA: TGTGCCAGCAGCCCCAGGGCGGGAGGAATTGTTGGGGAGCTGTTTTTT; CDR3 protein: CASSPRAGGIVGELFF
D gene: TRBD1; J gene: TRBJ1-4; clone size: NA; V gene: TRBV10-3; CDR3 length: 14; CDR3 DNA: TGTGCCATCAGCGAACAGGGGACAAATGAAAAACTGTTTTTT; CDR3 protein: CAISEQGTNEKLFF
D gene: NA; J gene: TRBJ2-3; clone size: NA; V gene: TRBV5-1; CDR3 length: 15; CDR3 DNA: TGCGCCAGCAGCTTGGTGCAGGGGACCACAGATACGCAGTATTTT; CDR3 protein: CASSLVQGTTDTQYF
D gene: NA; J gene: TRBJ1-6; clone size: few; V gene: TRBV10-3; CDR3 length: 14; CDR3 DNA: TGTGCCATCAGTGAGTCGAATGCGGGTTCACCCCTCCACTTT; CDR3 protein: CAISESNAGSPLHF
D gene: NA; J gene: TRBJ2-2; clone size: NA; V gene: TRBV27; CDR3 length: 17; CDR3 DNA: TGTGCCAGCAGTTTTGGCGGGGCTCAGCACCTCGGGGGGGAGCTGTTTTTT; CDR3 protein: CASSFGGAQHLGGELFF
D gene: NA; J gene: TRBJ1-1; clone size: few; V gene: TRBV5-1; CDR3 length: 15; CDR3 DNA: TGCGCCAGCAGCTTGGCCAGGGTGGAGAACACTGAAGCTTTCTTT; CDR3 protein: CASSLARVENTEAFF
D gene: NA; J gene: TRBJ2-5; clone size: NA; V gene: TRBV6-5; CDR3 length: 16; CDR3 DNA: TGTGCCAGCAGTTACTCGGCACTACTCTCTTCGGAGACCCAGTACTTC; CDR3 protein: CASSYSALLSSETQYF
D gene: NA; J gene: TRBJ1-1; clone size: NA; V gene: TRBV15; CDR3 length: 15; CDR3 DNA: TGTGCCACCAGCAGACGCCGGGATTTGAGCACTGAAGCTTTCTTT; CDR3 protein: CATSRRRDLSTEAFF
D gene: TRBD2; J gene: TRBJ2-1; clone size: NA; V gene: TRBV30; CDR3 length: 14; CDR3 DNA: TGTGCCTGGAGTTTAGGAGCGGGGGGGCGTGAGCAGTTCTTC; CDR3 protein: CAWSLGAGGREQFF
D gene: TRBD2; J gene: TRBJ2-3; clone size: NA; V gene: TRBV10-3; CDR3 length: 16; CDR3 DNA: TGTGCCATCAGTGAGTATGCAGCGGGGGGCACAGATACGCAGTATTTT; CDR3 protein: CAISEYAAGGTDTQYF
D gene: NA; J gene: TRBJ1-5; clone size: NA; V gene: TRBV27; CDR3 length: 14; CDR3 DNA: TGTGCCAGCAGTTTATCGGGGGGGAATCAGCCCCAGCATTTT; CDR3 protein: CASSLSGGNQPQHF
D gene: TRBD1; J gene: TRBJ1-5; clone size: NA; V gene: TRBV11-2; CDR3 length: 15; CDR3 DNA: TGTGCCAGCAGCCTAGGGACAGGGGATAATCAGCCCCAGCATTTT; CDR3 protein: CASSLGTGDNQPQHF
D gene: NA; J gene: TRBJ1-2; clone size: NA; V gene: TRBV30; CDR3 length: 12; CDR3 DNA: TGTGCCTGGGTAACAGGGTCTCATGGCTACACCTTC; CDR3 protein: CAWVTGSHGYTF
D gene: TRBD1; J gene: TRBJ1-1; clone size: once; V gene: TRBV5-1; CDR3 length: 15; CDR3 DNA: TGCGCCAGCAGCTTGACGGGACAGGGGAACACTGAAGCTTTCTTT; CDR3 protein: CASSLTGQGNTEAFF
D gene: TRBD1; J gene: TRBJ2-7; clone size: once; V gene: TRBV7-9; CDR3 length: 16; CDR3 DNA: TGTGCCAGCAGCTTACCCCGGACAGGGAGCTCCTACGAGCAGTACTTC; CDR3 protein: CASSLPRTGSSYEQYF
D gene: NA; J gene: TRBJ2-2; clone size: few; V gene: TRBV6-1; CDR3 length: 17; CDR3 DNA: TGTGCCAGCAGTGAAAACACAGGGTTCGCGAACACCGGGGAGCTGTTTTTT; CDR3 protein: CASSENTGFANTGELFF
D gene: TRBD1; J gene: TRBJ1-5; clone size: NA; V gene: TRBV7-3; CDR3 length: 14; CDR3 DNA: TGTGCCAGCAGCCAGACAGGGGGGAGTCAGCCCCAGCATTTT; CDR3 protein: CASSQTGGSQPQHF
D gene: TRBD2; J gene: TRBJ2-7; clone size: few; V gene: TRBV27; CDR3 length: 14; CDR3 DNA: TGTGCCAGCATGTTGACTAGCGCATCCTACGAGCAGTACTTC; CDR3 protein: CASMLTSASYEQYF
D gene: NA; J gene: TRBJ1-1; clone size: NA; V gene: TRBV7-9; CDR3 length: 14; CDR3 DNA: TGTGCCAGCAGCCTACCGGGACAAAAGGCTGAAGCTTTCTTT; CDR3 protein: CASSLPGQKAEAFF
D gene: NA; J gene: TRBJ2-3; clone size: NA; V gene: TRBV4-3; CDR3 length: 13; CDR3 DNA: TGCGCCAGCAGCCAAGACGTTGAGGATACGCAGTATTTT; CDR3 protein: CASSQDVEDTQYF
D gene: TRBD1; J gene: TRBJ2-5; clone size: NA; V gene: TRBV15; CDR3 length: 14; CDR3 DNA: TGTGCCACCAGCACCGGGGACAGTTGGGAGACCCAGTACTTC; CDR3 protein: CATSTGDSWETQYF
D gene: TRBD2; J gene: TRBJ2-5; clone size: NA; V gene: TRBV7-8; CDR3 length: 15; CDR3 DNA: TGTGCCAGCAGCCCCCGGGGAGGGACCCAAGAGACCCAGTACTTC; CDR3 protein: CASSPRGGTQETQYF
D gene: NA; J gene: TRBJ1-6; clone size: once; V gene: TRBV18; CDR3 length: 16; CDR3 DNA: TGTGCCAGCTCACCACTTCCCGGGAAGGTTAATTCACCCCTCCACTTT; CDR3 protein: CASSPLPGKVNSPLHF
D gene: TRBD1; J gene: TRBJ2-7; clone size: NA; V gene: TRBV27; CDR3 length: 14; CDR3 DNA: TGTGCCAGCAGTGCGGGACAGGGGACCTACGAGCAGTACTTC; CDR3 protein: CASSAGQGTYEQYF
D gene: NA; J gene: TRBJ2-6; clone size: NA; V gene: TRBV30; CDR3 length: 15; CDR3 DNA: TGTGCCGGCCGGGACTCCGCCGCCGGGGCCAACGTCCTGACTTTC; CDR3 protein: CAGRDSAAGANVLTF
D gene: TRBD1; J gene: TRBJ2-3; clone size: NA; V gene: TRBV7-9; CDR3 length: 13; CDR3 DNA: TGTGCCAGCAGCCCTCGGACAGGGGATACGCAGTATTTT; CDR3 protein: CASSPRTGDTQYF
D gene: NA; J gene: TRBJ1-5; clone size: NA; V gene: TRBV11-1; CDR3 length: 14; CDR3 DNA: TGTGCCAGCAGCGCGACAGGATCCAATCAGCCCCAGCATTTT; CDR3 protein: CASSATGSNQPQHF
D gene: TRBD2; J gene: TRBJ2-1; clone size: NA; V gene: TRBV6-5; CDR3 length: 15; CDR3 DNA: TGTGCCAGCAGCCTCCGGGAGGGAACCTACAATGAGCAGTTCTTC; CDR3 protein: CASSLREGTYNEQFF
D gene: NA; J gene: TRBJ2-7; clone size: NA; V gene: TRBV7-9; CDR3 length: 11; CDR3 DNA: TGTGCCAGCAGCACATACTACGAGCAGTACTTC; CDR3 protein: CASSTYYEQYF
D gene: NA; J gene: TRBJ1-1; clone size: NA; V gene: TRBV5-1; CDR3 length: 14; CDR3 DNA: TGCGCCAGCAGCCCGGGACTCATGAACACTGAAGCTTTCTTT; CDR3 protein: CASSPGLMNTEAFF
D gene: NA; J gene: TRBJ2-3; clone size: NA; V gene: TRBV5-4; CDR3 length: 13; CDR3 DNA: TGTGCCAGCAGCTTCGGGGACACAGATACGCAGTATTTT; CDR3 protein: CASSFGDTDTQYF
D gene: NA; J gene: TRBJ2-3; clone size: NA; V gene: TRBV5-4; CDR3 length: 15; CDR3 DNA: TGTGCCAGCAGCTTCAAAGGACAGAGCACAGATACGCAGTATTTT; CDR3 protein: CASSFKGQSTDTQYF
D gene: NA; J gene: TRBJ1-5; clone size: NA; V gene: TRBV19; CDR3 length: 13; CDR3 DNA: TGTGCCAGTAGTATGAGGATCAATCAGCCCCAGCATTTT; CDR3 protein: CASSMRINQPQHF
D gene: NA; J gene: TRBJ1-1; clone size: NA; V gene: TRBV29-1; CDR3 length: 13; CDR3 DNA: TGCAGCGTTGATGACAGGAGGAACACTGAAGCTTTCTTT; CDR3 protein: CSVDDRRNTEAFF
D gene: NA; J gene: TRBJ1-1; clone size: few; V gene: TRBV7-9; CDR3 length: 14; CDR3 DNA: TGTGCCAGCAGCTTAGAGCGGGGAGGCACTGAAGCTTTCTTT; CDR3 protein: CASSLERGGTEAFF
D gene: NA; J gene: TRBJ2-6; clone size: few; V gene: TRBV7-3; CDR3 length: 15; CDR3 DNA: TGTGCCAGCAGATTCGCAGGGGTTGGGGCCAACGTCCTGACTTTC; CDR3 protein: CASRFAGVGANVLTF
D gene: TRBD2; J gene: TRBJ2-1; clone size: NA; V gene: TRBV6-1; CDR3 length: 15; CDR3 DNA: TGTGCCAGCAGCAGGACTAGCGGGAGGGAGGATGAGCAGTTCTTC; CDR3 protein: CASSRTSGREDEQFF
D gene: NA; J gene: TRBJ2-2; clone size: NA; V gene: TRBV28; CDR3 length: 14; CDR3 DNA: TGTGCCAGCAGCTGGGGACAAGACACCGGGGAGCTGTTTTTT; CDR3 protein: CASSWGQDTGELFF
D gene: TRBD1; J gene: TRBJ2-3; clone size: NA; V gene: TRBV5-6; CDR3 length: 14; CDR3 DNA: TGTGCCAGCACGACAGGGGGCATGGTAGATACGCAGTATTTT; CDR3 protein: CASTTGGMVDTQYF